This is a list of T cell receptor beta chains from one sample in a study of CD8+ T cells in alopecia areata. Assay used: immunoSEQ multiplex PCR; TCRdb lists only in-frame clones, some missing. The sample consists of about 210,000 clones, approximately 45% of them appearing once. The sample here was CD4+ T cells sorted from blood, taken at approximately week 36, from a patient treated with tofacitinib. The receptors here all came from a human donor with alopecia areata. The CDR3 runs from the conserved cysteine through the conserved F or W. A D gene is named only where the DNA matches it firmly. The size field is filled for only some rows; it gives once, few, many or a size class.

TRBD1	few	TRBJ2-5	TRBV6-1	CASSKDRGQETQYF	TGTGCCAGCAGTAAGGACAGGGGGCAAGAGACCCAGTACTTC
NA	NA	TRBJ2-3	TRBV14	CASSQDPGLGTDTQYF	TGTGCCAGCAGCCAAGATCCCGGGTTAGGCACAGATACGCAGTATTTT
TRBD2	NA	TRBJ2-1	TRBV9	CASSEKGEGEIYNEQFF	TGTGCCAGCAGCGAAAAAGGGGAGGGAGAAATCTACAATGAGCAGTTCTTC
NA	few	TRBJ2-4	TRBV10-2	CASSESLQGLGAKNIQYF	TGCGCCAGCAGTGAGTCGTTACAGGGATTAGGAGCCAAAAACATTCAGTACTTC
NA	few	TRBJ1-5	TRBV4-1	CASSQAGFDQPQHF	TGCGCCAGCAGCCAAGCAGGGTTCGATCAGCCCCAGCATTTT
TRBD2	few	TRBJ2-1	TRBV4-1	CASSHPSLGGSSYNEQFF	TGCGCCAGCAGCCATCCTTCCCTGGGCGGGAGCTCCTACAATGAGCAGTTCTTC
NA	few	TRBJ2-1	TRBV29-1	CSASRSADHQTGSSYNEQFF	TGCAGCGCCTCTAGATCCGCTGACCACCAGACGGGGAGCTCCTACAATGAGCAGTTCTTC
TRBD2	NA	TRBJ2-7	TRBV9	CASSPRAGPFSYEQYF	TGTGCCAGCAGCCCTCGAGCGGGGCCCTTCTCCTACGAGCAGTACTTC
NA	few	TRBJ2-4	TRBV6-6	CASSLGLGFAKNIQYF	TGTGCCAGCAGTTTGGGCCTGGGTTTTGCCAAAAACATTCAGTACTTC
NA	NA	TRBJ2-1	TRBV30	CAWSVVGSLDEQFF	TGTGCCTGGAGTGTAGTTGGGAGTCTAGACGAGCAGTTCTTC
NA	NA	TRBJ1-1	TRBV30	CAWSVMQGTTEAFF	TGTGCCTGGAGTGTAATGCAGGGGACTACTGAAGCTTTCTTT
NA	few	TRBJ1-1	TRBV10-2	CASSERGTEAFF	TGCGCCAGCAGTGAACGGGGTACTGAAGCTTTCTTT
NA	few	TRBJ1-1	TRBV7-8	CASRSVAARAQTEAFF	TGTGCCAGCAGATCCGTTGCAGCCCGCGCTCAGACGGAAGCTTTCTTT
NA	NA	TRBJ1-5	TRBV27	CASSPNMPGQPQHF	TGTGCCAGCAGCCCCAATATGCCGGGACAGCCCCAGCATTTT
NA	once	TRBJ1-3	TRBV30	CAWSPHRQAHYSGNTIYF	TGTGCCTGGAGTCCACACCGACAGGCCCATTACTCTGGAAACACCATATATTTT
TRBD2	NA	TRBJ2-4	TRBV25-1	CAPYTGTSGIAKNIQYF	TGTGCCCCTTACACAGGGACTAGCGGGATAGCCAAAAACATTCAGTACTTC
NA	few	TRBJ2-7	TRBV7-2	CASSLANKPHEQYF	TGTGCCAGCAGCTTAGCAAATAAGCCCCACGAGCAGTACTTC
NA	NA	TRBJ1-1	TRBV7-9	CASSGWTAGATEAFF	TGTGCCAGCAGCGGTTGGACGGCGGGGGCTACTGAAGCTTTCTTT
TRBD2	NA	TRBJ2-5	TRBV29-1	CSGGGVGETQYF	TGCAGCGGGGGGGGAGTTGGTGAGACCCAGTACTTC
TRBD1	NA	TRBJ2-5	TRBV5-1	CASSGQGRRETQYF	TGCGCCAGCAGCGGACAGGGTAGACGAGAGACCCAGTACTTC
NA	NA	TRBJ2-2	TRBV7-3	CASSLYLNTGELFF	TGTGCCAGCAGCTTATACCTTAACACCGGGGAGCTGTTTTTT
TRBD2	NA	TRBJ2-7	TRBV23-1	CARTLVYREASGRALLGEQYF	TGCGCCAGGACCTTGGTCTACAGGGAGGCTAGCGGGAGGGCCCTTCTCGGCGAGCAGTACTTC
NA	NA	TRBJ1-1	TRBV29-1	CSVVLQTNTEAFF	TGCAGCGTAGTCTTACAGACGAACACTGAAGCTTTCTTT
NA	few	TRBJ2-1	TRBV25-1	CASSDYNEQFF	TGTGCCAGCAGTGATTACAATGAGCAGTTCTTC
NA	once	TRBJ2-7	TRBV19	CASSMRQTYEQYF	TGTGCCAGTAGTATGCGACAAACCTACGAGCAGTACTTC
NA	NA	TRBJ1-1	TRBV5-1	CASSLRVDNTEAFF	TGCGCCAGCAGCTTGAGGGTGGACAACACTGAAGCTTTCTTT
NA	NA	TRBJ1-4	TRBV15	CATSRDKKSLKLFF	TGTGCCACCAGCAGAGATAAAAAGAGTCTGAAACTGTTTTTT
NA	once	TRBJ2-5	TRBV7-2	CASGGSGETQYF	TGTGCCAGCGGAGGTTCGGGGGAGACCCAGTACTTC
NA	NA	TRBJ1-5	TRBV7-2	CASSSSIIWQPQHF	TGTGCCAGCAGCTCCAGCATAATATGGCAGCCCCAGCATTTT
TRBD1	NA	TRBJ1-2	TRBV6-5	CASSRGQVGYGYTF	TGTGCCAGCAGCAGAGGACAGGTTGGCTATGGCTACACCTTC
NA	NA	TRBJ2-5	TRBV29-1	CSVDGLGGAGETQYF	TGCAGCGTTGATGGTTTAGGTGGGGCCGGGGAGACCCAGTACTTC
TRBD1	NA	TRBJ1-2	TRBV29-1	CSVASSGGGYGYTF	TGCAGCGTTGCCAGCTCAGGGGGCGGATATGGCTACACCTTC
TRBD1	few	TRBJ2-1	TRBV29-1	CSVLFGTGLYEQFF	TGCAGCGTCTTATTCGGGACAGGGCTTTATGAGCAGTTCTTC
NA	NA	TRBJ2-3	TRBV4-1	CASSQRHLLTTDTQYF	TGCGCCAGCAGCCAACGACACCTTTTGACCACAGATACGCAGTATTTT
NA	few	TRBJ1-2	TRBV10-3	CAISKGTEASYGYTF	TGTGCCATCAGTAAAGGGACGGAAGCCAGCTATGGCTACACCTTC
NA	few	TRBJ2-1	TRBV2	CASSQVVGWLGEQFF	TGTGCCAGCAGCCAAGTGGTGGGCTGGCTGGGGGAGCAGTTCTTC
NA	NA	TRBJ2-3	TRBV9	CASSSWGPTGTDTQYF	TGTGCCAGCAGCTCGTGGGGGCCCACGGGGACAGATACGCAGTATTTT
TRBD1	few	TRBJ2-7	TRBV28	CASSPTRDRAYEQYF	TGTGCCAGCAGTCCTACCCGGGACAGGGCCTACGAGCAGTACTTC
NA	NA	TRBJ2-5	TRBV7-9	CASSSGAGLHQETQYF	TGTGCCAGCAGTTCCGGAGCGGGCCTACATCAAGAGACCCAGTACTTC
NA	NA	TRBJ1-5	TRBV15	CATSRADQPQHF	TGTGCCACCAGCAGAGCCGATCAGCCCCAGCATTTT
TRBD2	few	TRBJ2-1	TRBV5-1	CASSLGRGGRANNEQFF	TGCGCCAGCAGCTTGGGTCGAGGCGGGAGGGCCAACAATGAGCAGTTCTTC
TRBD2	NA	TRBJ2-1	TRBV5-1	CASSLGGRARDEQFF	TGCGCCAGCAGCCTGGGCGGGAGGGCACGGGATGAGCAGTTCTTC